These 25 T cell receptor beta chains share one sample of origin, sequenced in a study of breast tumors, draining lymph nodes, adjacent tissues. A single record per CDR3 protein comes from TCRdb applying MiXCR to the multiplex PCR reads. The data contain some 25,000 distinct CDR3 sequences, around 23% of them singletons. Sequenced sample: breast tumor tissue. Every receptor here comes from a female donor with breast cancer. Some clones in this sample may be carry-over from other donors' samples.

This clonotype is labeled medium-sized (0.01 to 0.1%). The chain links TRBV5-5 to TRBJ2-7, with D maybe TRBD1 (6 bases). Trimming pared 1 base from V and 1 base from J, leaving 15 bases between. This CDR3 has 16 residues. Germline-derived CDR1 and CDR2 are SGHKS and YYEKEE (reference sequence). The DNA of the CDR3 is TGTGCCAGCAGCTTGTCAGGGGCCACTCTATCCTACGAGCAGTACTTC. It is translated as CASSLSGATLSYEQYF.

The chain joins TRBV28 to TRBJ2-1; TRBD1 agrees at 7 bases. Germline lookup yields CDR1 MDHEN and CDR2 SYDVKM. With 4 bases clipped from V and 7 bases from J, the junction kept 19 bases outside the gene matches. The CDR3 has 18 residues. CDR3 loop: CASSSIIRIGTAQNEQFF. CDR3 DNA sequence: TGTGCCAGCAGTTCCATCATAAGAATCGGGACAGCTCAAAATGAGCAGTTCTTC.

This clonotype came up many times. The CDR3 DNA sequence: TGTGCCAGCAGCCCATTCCTAAACTATGGCTACACCTTC. Translated, it gives CASSPFLNYGYTF. V usage is TRBV7-9 and J usage is TRBJ1-2; D gene unclear. From germline, CDR1 is SEHNR and CDR2 FQNEAQ (reference sequence). The CDR3 has 13 residues. V dropped 5 bases and J dropped 2 bases, with 9 bases sitting between them.

On this clonotype: One base away lies a much larger clone, so this may be a sequencing read error. This CDR3 fails to terminate in the conserved phenylalanine or tryptophan, so it likely reflects a read error. No DNA is shown, since the ends of the CDR3 on it are uncertain; the CDR3 is the one TCRdb lists. The chain joins TRBV6-5 to TRBJ2-1; TRBD1 is the table's D call, not checked against the DNA. The CDR3 region is 14 residues in length, termini included. Germline V gene data show CDR1 as MNHEY and CDR2 as SVGAGI. The CDR3 sequence is CASSLTPGAPNKFL.

This clonotype was picked up many times. This chain connects TRBV7-8 to TRBJ1-3; possible D gene TRBD1, 5 bases. Trimming removed 5 bases from V and 0 bases from J, with 23 bases in between. The germline V gene has CDR1 SGHVS and CDR2 FQNEAQ. The CDR3 is 19 amino acids. The CDR3 coding sequence is TGTGCCAGCAGCCCTGGGGCCGTAGCCTTTCAAATCTCTGGAAACACCATATATTTT. It encodes CASSPGAVAFQISGNTIYF.

This clonotype was recorded at least ten times. The chain recombines TRBV27 with TRBJ2-5, with D hard to call. There are 13 residues in the CDR3. V lost 3 bases and J 1 base, leaving 6 bases between the germline ends. Germline CDR1 is MNHEY and CDR2 is SMNVEV (reference sequence). This CDR3 reads CASSFGPQETQYF. The DNA of the CDR3 is TGTGCCAGCAGTTTCGGCCCCCAAGAGACCCAGTACTTC.

This clonotype was seen repeatedly, ten times or more. The chain employs TRBV28 and TRBJ2-7; D not certain. The CDR3 covers 14 residues. Trimming pared 4 bases from V and 4 bases from J, leaving 14 bases between. Looked up from germline, CDR1 is MDHEN and CDR2 is SYDVKM. The CDR3 sequence: CASSSPVAEYEQYF. CDR3 DNA sequence: TGTGCCAGCAGTTCTCCCGTGGCTGAATACGAGCAGTACTTC.

The V call is TRBV28, the J call TRBJ2-1; 7 nucleotides line up with TRBD2. The CDR3 contains 16 residues. Trimming removed 2 bases from V and 5 bases from J; junction bases left unmatched: 9. Germline CDR1 MDHEN, CDR2 SYDVKM. CDR3 bases: TGTGCCAGCAGTTTAATGGGAGGGAGGCTGGACAATGAGCAGTTCTTC. Amino acid sequence: CASSLMGGRLDNEQFF.

This clonotype was seen ten or more times. The rearrangement uses TRBV12-3 or TRBV12-4 and TRBJ2-7; D possibly corresponds to TRBD2 (5 bases). Trimming shortened V by 0 bases and J by 2 bases, and 8 bases separated the two germline ends. The CDR3 runs 14 residues. CDR3 in amino acids: CASSLATGTYEQYF. As DNA, the CDR3 is TGTGCCAGCAGTTTAGCGACGGGAACCTACGAGCAGTACTTC.

This clonotype was recorded many times. CDR3 sequence: CSAGDRGPEQYF. CDR3 DNA sequence: TGCAGTGCGGGAGACAGGGGGCCCGAGCAGTACTTC. The gene calls are TRBV20-1 and TRBJ2-7; 10 nucleotides align to TRBD1. This CDR3 has 12 residues. With 6 bases clipped from V and 6 bases from J, the junction kept 5 bases outside the gene matches. CDR1 is DFQATT and CDR2 is SNEGSKA in the germline V gene (reference sequence).

By share, this clonotype counts as medium-sized. The genes are TRBV27 and TRBJ1-5, with 9 bases aligning to TRBD1. The CDR3 length is 15 residues. With V trimmed by 5 bases and J by 6 bases, 8 bases remained unmatched. Germline values: CDR1 MNHEY, CDR2 SMNVEV (reference sequence). CDR3 DNA sequence: TGTGCCAGCAGTGGGGGACAGGGCCCTGGTCAGCCCCAGCATTTT. Its translation is CASSGGQGPGQPQHF.

This clonotype showed up many times. This chain joins TRBV7-8 and TRBJ2-2, with 8 bases identical to TRBD1. CDR1 SGHVS and CDR2 FQNEAQ come from the germline V gene. The trim removed 1 base at V and 4 bases at J, leaving 8 bases unmatched. The CDR3 is 17 residues long. CDR3: CASSLEETGVGTGELFF. The CDR3 bases are TGTGCCAGCAGCTTAGAGGAGACAGGGGTGGGCACCGGGGAGCTGTTTTTT.

This clonotype has at least ten counts. The CDR3 reads CASSRQGGVYEQYF. In nucleotides, the CDR3 is TGTGCCAGCAGTCGGCAGGGGGGTGTCTACGAGCAGTACTTC. The chain is built from TRBV6-5 and TRBJ2-7; D is perhaps TRBD1 (7 bases). V was clipped by 5 bases and J by 3 bases, with 14 bases between them. CDR3 length: 14 amino acids. CDR1 and CDR2 from the germline V gene are MNHEY and SVGAGI.

This clonotype was counted ten times or more. The chain carries TRBV6-1 and TRBJ2-1; no definite D call. The germline V gene has CDR1 MNHNS and CDR2 SASEGT. The CDR3 extends over 17 amino acids. Trimming took off 4 bases at V and 1 base at J, with 17 bases between the two ends. The CDR3: CASSVIDGIRSYNEQFF. Here the CDR3 DNA reads TGTGCCAGCAGTGTTATAGACGGAATTAGGTCCTACAATGAGCAGTTCTTC.

This clonotype was counted many times. This sequence joins TRBV29-1 and TRBJ1-2; 7 bases match TRBD1. Germline values: CDR1 SQVTM, CDR2 ANQGSEA. With V trimmed by 3 bases and J by 4 bases, 14 bases remained unmatched. The CDR3 is 16 residues long. The CDR3 DNA is TGCAGCGTTGATAGGGGCAGGGGGACTGATGGCTATGGCTACACCTTC. This gives the protein CSVDRGRGTDGYGYTF.

This clonotype was seen ten or more times. This chain links TRBV3-1 with TRBJ2-2; TRBD2 agrees at 9 bases. Unmatched junction bases numbered 4, after V lost 1 base and J lost 7 bases. The CDR3 has 15 amino acids. Germline lookup yields CDR1 LGHDT and CDR2 YNNKEL (reference sequence). This CDR3 is CASSQAREGLGELFF. The CDR3 DNA sequence: TGTGCCAGCAGCCAAGCGCGGGAGGGCCTCGGGGAGCTGTTTTTT.

The chain joins TRBV9 to TRBJ2-3, with D maybe TRBD1 (5 bases). With 0 bases removed from V and 2 bases from J, the gap between germline ends came to 16 bases. The CDR3 totals 17 residues. The germline V gene encodes CDR1 SGDLS and CDR2 YYNGEE. The CDR3 DNA reads TGTGCCAGCAGCGTAGGCCAAGCCAGGACAACCACAGATACGCAGTATTTT. Its protein product is CASSVGQARTTTDTQYF.

This clonotype appeared a few times. The chain combines TRBV2 with TRBJ1-1, with D hard to call. Germline lookup yields CDR1 SNHLY and CDR2 FYNNEI. V lost 4 bases and J 2 bases, leaving 8 bases between the germline ends. The CDR3 is 13 amino acids. The CDR3 bases are TGTGCCAGCAGTGTAGGTTCAAACACTGAAGCTTTCTTT. Protein product: CASSVGSNTEAFF. The whole variable domain, filled in from reference TRBV2 and TRBJ1-1, reads EPEVTQTPSHQVTQMGQEVILRCVPISNHLYFYWYRQILGQKVEFLVSFYNNEISEKSEIFDDQFSVERPDGSNFTLKIRSTKLEDSAMYFCASSVGSNTEAFFGQGTRLTVV.

This clonotype has ten or more counts. The rearrangement links TRBV6-6 to TRBJ2-7; D possibly corresponds to TRBD1 (6 bases). CDR1 is MNHNY, CDR2 SVGAGI, per germline (reference sequence). The ends were cut back, 5 bases at V and 4 bases at J, with 9 bases in the middle. The length of the CDR3 is 12 residues. The CDR3 is CASSHQGYEQYF. CDR3 sequence (DNA): TGTGCCAGCAGTCACCAGGGGTACGAGCAGTACTTC.

This clonotype was counted ten times or more. V gene TRBV5-4 combines with J gene TRBJ2-7, with a possible D match to TRBD1 (6 bases). This CDR3 region has 14 residues. Trimming removed 4 bases at V and 2 bases at J, with 13 bases between. Germline CDR1 is SGHNT and CDR2 is YYREEE (reference sequence). CDR3 sequence (DNA): TGTGCCAGCAGCGACCTCGGACAGACCTACGAGCAGTACTTC. Protein sequence: CASSDLGQTYEQYF.

The chain carries TRBV25-1 and TRBJ1-1, with no clear D. The CDR3 has 12 amino acids. CDR1 is MGHDK, CDR2 SYGVNS, per germline. V lost 3 bases and J lost 5, with 7 bases in between. For the CDR3, the DNA is TGTGCCAGCAGTGACCGAAGGACTGAAGCTTTCTTT. Translating gives CASSDRRTEAFF. Looking up the rest from reference TRBV25-1 and TRBJ1-1 gives the full variable domain: EADIYQTPRYLVIGTGKKITLECSQTMGHDKMYWYQQDPGMELHLIHYSYGVNSTEKGDLSSESTVSRIRTEHFPLTLESARPSHTSQYLCASSDRRTEAFFGQGTRLTVV.

In its sample, this clonotype was seen many times. This chain links TRBV6-1 with TRBJ1-4; possibly TRBD1 for D (6 bases). The CDR3 runs to 15 residues. With 7 bases removed from V and 3 bases from J, the gap between germline ends came to 15 bases. Germline values: CDR1 MNHNS, CDR2 SASEGT. The CDR3 region has the DNA TGTGCCAGCAATGCGGGTAACAGGGCTAATGAAAAACTGTTTTTT. Translation gives CASNAGNRANEKLFF.

The sample holds many counts of this clonotype. As DNA, the CDR3 is TGTGCCAGCAGCTTGGGAAGGACTAGCGACAATGAGCAGTTCTTC. Translating gives CASSLGRTSDNEQFF. The rearrangement links TRBV5-5 to TRBJ2-1, with 9 bases identical to TRBD2. V shed 0 bases, J shed 5 bases, and the junction held 3 bases outside the gene matches. The CDR3 has 15 amino acids. CDR1 and CDR2 (germline): SGHKS, YYEKEE (reference sequence).

Many counts were recorded for this clonotype. The J gene is TRBJ1-5, the V gene TRBV19, with 7 bases identical to TRBD1. The CDR3 length is 14 residues. Germline values: CDR1 LNHDA, CDR2 SQIVND (reference sequence). Trimming cost V 2 bases and J 5 bases; bases outside gene matches: 3. The CDR3 DNA follows: TGTGCCAGTAGTATAACAGGGGAGGATCAGCCCCAGCATTTT. Its translation is CASSITGEDQPQHF.

This clonotype has ten or more counts. V is TRBV20-1 and J is TRBJ2-3; D not resolved. Germline V gene data show CDR1 as DFQATT and CDR2 as SNEGSKA (reference sequence). Trimming cost V 5 bases and J 4 bases, with 13 bases left between them. This CDR3 comprises 13 residues. CDR3 in DNA: TGCAGTGCTCTCCCCGGCGGAGCAGATACGCAGTATTTT. The encoded protein is CSALPGGADTQYF.